This T cell receptor beta chain was sequenced in a study of shared clonotypes between healthy human individuals. Study-level background: For every donor, three CD4 naive, three CD4 memory, two CD8 naive and one CD8 memory plates were used.

Between the trimmed V and J ends, which lost 7 bases and 3 bases, there was a span of 9 bases. Germline loops: CDR1 ENHRY, CDR2 SYGVKD. This CDR3 comprises 13 residues. Only in-frame clones appear in the TCRdb table, and some are missing; sequencing was by immunoSEQ multiplex PCR. The repertoire holds millions of clones, with around 94% as singletons. Sequencing was carried out using naive CD4+ T cells sorted from blood. Subset here: CD45RA+ positively selected. V gene TRBV10-3 combines with J gene TRBJ1-4, with a tentative D call TRBD1 (5 bases). This TCR was sampled from a man between 18 and 29 years old in good health. In DNA form, the CDR3 reads TGTGCCATCAAGGGGCAGTCTAATGAAAAACTGTTTTTT. Translation: CAIKGQSNEKLFF.